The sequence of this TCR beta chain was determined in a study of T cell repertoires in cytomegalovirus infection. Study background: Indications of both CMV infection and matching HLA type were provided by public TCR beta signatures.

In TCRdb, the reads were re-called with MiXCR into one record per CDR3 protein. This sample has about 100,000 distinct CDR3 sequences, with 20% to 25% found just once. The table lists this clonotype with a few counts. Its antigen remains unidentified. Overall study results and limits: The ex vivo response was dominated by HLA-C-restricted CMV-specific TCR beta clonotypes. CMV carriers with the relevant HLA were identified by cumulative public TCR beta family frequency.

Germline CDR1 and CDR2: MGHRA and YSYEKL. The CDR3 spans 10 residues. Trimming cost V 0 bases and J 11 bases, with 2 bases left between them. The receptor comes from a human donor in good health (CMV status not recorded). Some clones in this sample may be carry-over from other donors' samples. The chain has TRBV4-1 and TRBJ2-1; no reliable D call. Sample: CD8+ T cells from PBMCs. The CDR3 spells CASSQDKQFF. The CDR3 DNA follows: TGCGCCAGCAGCCAAGACAAGCAGTTCTTC.